The sequence of this T cell receptor (beta chain) was determined in a study of cytomegalovirus exposure and HLA in healthy donors. Findings of the study overall: One variant, a missense change in DCLRE1C, was linked in a later analysis to TCR beta V- and J-gene trimming. Whilst most TCR sequences proved rare, a subset of public TCRs occurred across many donors. CMV serostatus was the only recorded immune exposure for donors.

The PCR made use of 60 Vbeta and 13 Jbeta primers. TCRdb's table, derived via immunoSEQ multiplex PCR, lists solely in-frame clones and lacks some. Found here are over 40,000 clones, roughly 90% of them singletons; the top ten hold about 8%. This clone was detected only a few times. The antigen is not known. From germline, CDR1 is LNHDA and CDR2 SQIVND (reference sequence). The CDR3 spans 15 residues. V lost 7 bases and J lost 4, with 17 bases in between. This sequence originates from a woman between 35 and 50 years old in good health and CMV-seropositive. Material for sequencing was PBMCs. The chain employs TRBV19 and TRBJ1-5; no clear D gene. CDR3: CASTRAGETNQPQHF. The CDR3 DNA sequence: TGTGCCAGTACCCGCGCCGGGGAGACGAATCAGCCCCAGCATTTT.